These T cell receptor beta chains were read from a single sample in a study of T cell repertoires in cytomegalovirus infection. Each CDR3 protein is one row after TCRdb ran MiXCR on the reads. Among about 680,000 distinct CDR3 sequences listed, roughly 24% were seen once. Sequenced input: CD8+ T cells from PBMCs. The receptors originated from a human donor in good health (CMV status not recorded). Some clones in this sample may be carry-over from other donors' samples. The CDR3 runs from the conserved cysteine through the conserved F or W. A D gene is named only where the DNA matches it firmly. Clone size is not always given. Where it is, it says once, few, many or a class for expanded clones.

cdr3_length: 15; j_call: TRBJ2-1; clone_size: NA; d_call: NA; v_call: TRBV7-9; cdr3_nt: TGTGCCAGCAGCTCAAAAGGGTTGGGTGCCAATGAGCAGTTCTTC; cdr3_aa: CASSSKGLGANEQFF
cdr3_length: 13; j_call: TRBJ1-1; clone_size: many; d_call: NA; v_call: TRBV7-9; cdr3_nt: TGTGCCAGCAGCTCAAATGAGAACACTGAAGCTTTCTTT; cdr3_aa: CASSSNENTEAFF
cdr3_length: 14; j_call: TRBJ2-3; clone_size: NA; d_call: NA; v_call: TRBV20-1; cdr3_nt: TGCAGTGCAGATGACAGCCTGGGCACAGATACGCAGTATTTT; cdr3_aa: CSADDSLGTDTQYF
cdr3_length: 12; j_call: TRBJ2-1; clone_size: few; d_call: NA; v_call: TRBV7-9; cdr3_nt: TGTGCCCGATCGGACAAGCCGAATGAGCAGTTCTTC; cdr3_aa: CARSDKPNEQFF
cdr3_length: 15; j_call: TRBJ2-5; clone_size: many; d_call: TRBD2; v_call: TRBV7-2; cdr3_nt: TGTGCCAGCAGCTTTTTTAGCGGGGGGGAAGAGACCCAGTACTTC; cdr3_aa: CASSFFSGGEETQYF
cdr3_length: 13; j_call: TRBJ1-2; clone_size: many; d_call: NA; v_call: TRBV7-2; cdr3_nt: TGTGCCACCCCCAGGGAGTCCGGACATGGCTACACCTTC; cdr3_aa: CATPRESGHGYTF
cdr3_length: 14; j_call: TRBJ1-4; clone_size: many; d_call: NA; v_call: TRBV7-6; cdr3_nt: TGTGCCAGCAGCTTAGGAAGTAGTAATGAAAAACTGTTTTTT; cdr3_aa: CASSLGSSNEKLFF
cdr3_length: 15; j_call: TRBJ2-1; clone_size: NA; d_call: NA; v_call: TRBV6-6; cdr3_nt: TGTGCCAGCAGTCCAGACACCTACGTGGGCAATGAGCAGTTCTTC; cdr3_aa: CASSPDTYVGNEQFF
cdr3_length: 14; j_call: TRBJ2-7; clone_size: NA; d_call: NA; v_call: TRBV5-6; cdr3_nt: TGTGCCAACAGCTTTATAGGACAAGCCTACGAGCAGTACTTC; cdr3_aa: CANSFIGQAYEQYF
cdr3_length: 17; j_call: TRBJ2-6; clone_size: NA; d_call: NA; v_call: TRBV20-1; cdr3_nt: TGCAGTGCTAGAGATTGGCAGGGTGGATCTGGGGCCAACGTCCTGACTTTC; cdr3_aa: CSARDWQGGSGANVLTF
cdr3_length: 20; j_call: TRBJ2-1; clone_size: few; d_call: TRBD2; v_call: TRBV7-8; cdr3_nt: TGTGCCAGCAGCAACTTCCCGGGACTAGCGGGGGGGTTCTCCTACAATGAGCAGTTCTTC; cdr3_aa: CASSNFPGLAGGFSYNEQFF
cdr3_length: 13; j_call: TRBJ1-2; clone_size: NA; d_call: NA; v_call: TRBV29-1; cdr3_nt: TGCAGCGTTGGGTCAACAGAGAGCTATGGCTACACCTTC; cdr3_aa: CSVGSTESYGYTF
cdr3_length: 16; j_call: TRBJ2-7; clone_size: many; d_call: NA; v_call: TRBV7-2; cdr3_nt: TGTGCCAGCAGCGTACAGGGTCGTACCTACTCCTACGAGCAGTACTTC; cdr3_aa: CASSVQGRTYSYEQYF
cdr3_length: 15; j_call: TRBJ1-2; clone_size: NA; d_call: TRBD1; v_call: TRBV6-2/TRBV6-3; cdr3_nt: TGTGCCAGCAGTTCCCGACAGGGACCGAACTATGGCTACACCTTC; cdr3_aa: CASSSRQGPNYGYTF
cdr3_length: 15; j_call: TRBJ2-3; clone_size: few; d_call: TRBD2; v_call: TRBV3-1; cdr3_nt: TGTGCCAGCAGCCAAGACGGACTAGCGGCGGATACGCAGTATTTT; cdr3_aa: CASSQDGLAADTQYF
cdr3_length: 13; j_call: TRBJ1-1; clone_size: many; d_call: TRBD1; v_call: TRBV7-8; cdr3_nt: TGTGCCAGCAGCCCTGGGACAGGGAATGCAGCTTTCTTT; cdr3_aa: CASSPGTGNAAFF
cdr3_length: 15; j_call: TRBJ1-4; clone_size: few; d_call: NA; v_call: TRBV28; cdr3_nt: TGTGCCAGCAGTTTATGGGGGACAAGGAGTGAAAAACTGTTTTTT; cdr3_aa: CASSLWGTRSEKLFF
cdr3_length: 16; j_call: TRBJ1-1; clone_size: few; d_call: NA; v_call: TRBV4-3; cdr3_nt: TGCGCCAGCAGCCAAGTCGCTGGCAGGCGGGACACTGAAGCTTTCTTT; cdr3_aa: CASSQVAGRRDTEAFF
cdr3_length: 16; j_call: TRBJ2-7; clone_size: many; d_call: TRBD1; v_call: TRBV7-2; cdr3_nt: TGTGCCAGCAGCTTAGATTCCCGGGACAGCTCCTACGAGCAGTACTTC; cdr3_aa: CASSLDSRDSSYEQYF
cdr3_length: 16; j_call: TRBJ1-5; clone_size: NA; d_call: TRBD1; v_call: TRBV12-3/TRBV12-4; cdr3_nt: TGTGCCAGCAGTTTACAGGGGGGGGCGAGCAATCAGCCCCAGCATTTT; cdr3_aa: CASSLQGGASNQPQHF
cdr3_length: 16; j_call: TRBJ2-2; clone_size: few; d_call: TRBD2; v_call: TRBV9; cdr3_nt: TGTGCCAGCAGCGGTCGTAGCGGGAGGAACACCGGGGAGCTGTTTTTT; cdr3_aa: CASSGRSGRNTGELFF
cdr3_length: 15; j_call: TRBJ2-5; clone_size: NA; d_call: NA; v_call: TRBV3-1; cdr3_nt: TGTGCCAGCAGCCAAGCGGCGCTCATCGAAGAGACCCAGTACTTC; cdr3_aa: CASSQAALIEETQYF
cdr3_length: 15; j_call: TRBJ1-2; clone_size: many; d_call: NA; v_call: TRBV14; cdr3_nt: TGTGCCAGCAGCCAAGGGTGGAGCGACCTATGGGGCTACACCTTC; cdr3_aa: CASSQGWSDLWGYTF